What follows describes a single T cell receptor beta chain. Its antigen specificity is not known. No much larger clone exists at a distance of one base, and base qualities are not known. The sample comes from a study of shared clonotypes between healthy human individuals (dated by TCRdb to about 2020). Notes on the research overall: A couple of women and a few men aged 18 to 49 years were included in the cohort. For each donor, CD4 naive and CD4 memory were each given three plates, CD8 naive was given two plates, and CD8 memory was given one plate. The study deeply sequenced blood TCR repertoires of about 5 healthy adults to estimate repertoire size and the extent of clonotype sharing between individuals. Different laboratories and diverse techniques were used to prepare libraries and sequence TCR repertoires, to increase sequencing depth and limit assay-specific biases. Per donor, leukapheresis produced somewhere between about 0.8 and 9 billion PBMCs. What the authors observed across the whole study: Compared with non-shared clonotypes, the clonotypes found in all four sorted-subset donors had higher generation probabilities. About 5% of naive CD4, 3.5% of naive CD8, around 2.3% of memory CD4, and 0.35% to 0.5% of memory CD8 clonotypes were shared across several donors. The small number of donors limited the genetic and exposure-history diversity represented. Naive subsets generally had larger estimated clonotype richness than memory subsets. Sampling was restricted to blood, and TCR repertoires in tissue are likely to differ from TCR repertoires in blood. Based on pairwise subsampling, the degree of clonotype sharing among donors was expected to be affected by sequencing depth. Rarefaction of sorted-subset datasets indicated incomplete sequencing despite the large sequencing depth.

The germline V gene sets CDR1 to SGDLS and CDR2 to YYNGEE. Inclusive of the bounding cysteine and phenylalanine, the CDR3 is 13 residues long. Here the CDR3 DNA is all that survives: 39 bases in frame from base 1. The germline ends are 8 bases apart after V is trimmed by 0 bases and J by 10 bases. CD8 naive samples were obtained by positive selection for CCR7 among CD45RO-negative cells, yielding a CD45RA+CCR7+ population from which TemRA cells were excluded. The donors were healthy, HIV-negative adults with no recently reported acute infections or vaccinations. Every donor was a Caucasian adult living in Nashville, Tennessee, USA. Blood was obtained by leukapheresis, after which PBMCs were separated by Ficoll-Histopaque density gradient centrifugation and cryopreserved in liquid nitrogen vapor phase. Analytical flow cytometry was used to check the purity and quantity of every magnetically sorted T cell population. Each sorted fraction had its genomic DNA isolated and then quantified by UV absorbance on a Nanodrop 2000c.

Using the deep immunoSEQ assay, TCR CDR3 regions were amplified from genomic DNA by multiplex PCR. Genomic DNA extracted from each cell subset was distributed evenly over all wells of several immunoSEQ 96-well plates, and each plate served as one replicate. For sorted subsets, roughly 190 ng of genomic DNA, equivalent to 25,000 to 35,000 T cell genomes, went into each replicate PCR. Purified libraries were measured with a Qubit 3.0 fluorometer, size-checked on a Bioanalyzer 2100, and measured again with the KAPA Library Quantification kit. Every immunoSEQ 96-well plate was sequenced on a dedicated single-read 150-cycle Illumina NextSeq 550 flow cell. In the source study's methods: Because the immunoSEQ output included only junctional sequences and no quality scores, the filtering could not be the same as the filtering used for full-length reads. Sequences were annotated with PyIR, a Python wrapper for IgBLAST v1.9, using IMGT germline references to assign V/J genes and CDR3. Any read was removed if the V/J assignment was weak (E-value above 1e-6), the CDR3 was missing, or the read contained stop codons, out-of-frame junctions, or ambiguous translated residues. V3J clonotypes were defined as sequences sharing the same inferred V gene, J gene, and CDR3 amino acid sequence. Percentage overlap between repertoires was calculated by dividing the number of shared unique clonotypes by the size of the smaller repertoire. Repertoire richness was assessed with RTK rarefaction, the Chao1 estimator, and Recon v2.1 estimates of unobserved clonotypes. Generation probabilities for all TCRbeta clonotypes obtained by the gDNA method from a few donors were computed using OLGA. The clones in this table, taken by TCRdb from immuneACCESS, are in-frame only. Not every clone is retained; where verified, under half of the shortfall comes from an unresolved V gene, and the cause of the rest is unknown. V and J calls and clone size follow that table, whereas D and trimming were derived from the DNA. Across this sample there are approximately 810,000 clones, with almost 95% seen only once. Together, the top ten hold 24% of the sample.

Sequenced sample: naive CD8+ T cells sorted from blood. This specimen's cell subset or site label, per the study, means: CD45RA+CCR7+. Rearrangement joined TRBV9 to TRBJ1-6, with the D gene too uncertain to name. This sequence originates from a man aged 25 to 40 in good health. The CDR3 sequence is CASSVDGESPLHF. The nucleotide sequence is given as TGTGCCAGCAGCGTAGACGGGGAATCACCCCTCCACTTT.